This T cell receptor beta chain is from a study of blood T cell repertoires in COVID-19. How the authors handled the data: The authors estimated nucleated cell counts from reference gene primer amplification. Sequencing used immunoSEQ multiplex PCR; TCRdb keeps in-frame clones, though not all of them. V and J calls and clone size are given by that table; D and trimming were obtained from the DNA. This table holds about 68,000 clones, around 84% found once. Germline values: CDR1 SGDLS, CDR2 YYNGEE. J gave up 6 bases and V 4 bases, and 6 bases lay outside the gene matches. This CDR3 contains 15 residues.

This receptor was taken from a man aged 50 to 60 with acute or convalescent COVID-19. The sample comprised peripheral blood. V gene TRBV9 combines with J gene TRBJ2-2; 10 bases are shared with TRBD2. The CDR3 here is CASSLAGGLAGELFF. The CDR3 coding sequence is TGTGCCAGCAGCTTAGCGGGGGGATTGGCCGGGGAGCTGTTTTTT.